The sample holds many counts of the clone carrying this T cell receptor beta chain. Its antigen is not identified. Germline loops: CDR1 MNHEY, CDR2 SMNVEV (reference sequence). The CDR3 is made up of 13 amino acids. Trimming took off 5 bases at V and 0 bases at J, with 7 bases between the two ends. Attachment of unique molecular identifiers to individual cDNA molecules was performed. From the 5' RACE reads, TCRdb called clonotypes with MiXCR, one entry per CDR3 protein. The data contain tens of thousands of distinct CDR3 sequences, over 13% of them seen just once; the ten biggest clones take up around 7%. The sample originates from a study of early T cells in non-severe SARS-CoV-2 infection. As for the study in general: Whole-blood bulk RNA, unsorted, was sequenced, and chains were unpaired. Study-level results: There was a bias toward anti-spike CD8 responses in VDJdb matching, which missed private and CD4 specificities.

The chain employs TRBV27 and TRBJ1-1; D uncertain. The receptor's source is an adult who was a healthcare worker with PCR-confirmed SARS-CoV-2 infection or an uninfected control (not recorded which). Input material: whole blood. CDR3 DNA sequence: TGTGCCAGCAGTCTGGACTTGAACACTGAAGCTTTCTTT. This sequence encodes CASSLDLNTEAFF.